One and the same sample provided the 2 T cell receptor beta chains below, sequenced in a study of shared clonotypes between healthy human individuals. Naive CD8 cells lacked CD45RO and underwent positive selection for CCR7, leaving out terminally differentiated effector memory CD45RA+ cells. The protocol was immunoSEQ multiplex PCR, while the TCRdb copy is restricted to in-frame clones and leaves out a portion. The sample lists about 1.9 million clones; around 93% were seen once. Sequencing input: naive CD8+ T cells from PBMCs. The receptors were sampled from a man between 18 and 29 years old in good health. Some clones in this sample may be carry-over from other donors' samples.

J is TRBJ2-2 and V is TRBV29-1; the match to TRBD1 covers 9 bases. From germline, CDR1 is SQVTM and CDR2 ANQGSEA. V lost 6 bases, J lost 6 bases, and 5 bases stayed unmatched. This CDR3 region has 13 residues. CDR3 protein: CSVTGTGPGELFF. CDR3 nucleotide sequence: TGCAGCGTGACCGGGACAGGGCCCGGGGAGCTGTTTTTT.

The rearrangement joins TRBV27 to TRBJ2-7; TRBD2 is a possible D gene (7 bases). Germline V gives CDR1 MNHEY, CDR2 SMNVEV (reference sequence). V lost 0 bases, J lost 1 base, and 13 bases lay in between. The CDR3 is 16 amino acids. The CDR3: CASSLSRGGRSYEQYF. For the CDR3, the DNA is TGTGCCAGCAGTTTATCGAGGGGGGGGCGGTCCTACGAGCAGTACTTC.